This record covers a single T cell receptor beta chain. Its target is not known. Amplification used 60 Vbeta primers and 13 Jbeta primers. TCRdb's table, derived via immunoSEQ multiplex PCR, lists solely in-frame clones and lacks some. The data hold approximately 140,000 clones, with 80% observed a single time. Germline CDR1 is MDHEN and CDR2 is SYDVKM. The CDR3 has 15 residues. With 5 bases removed from V and 2 bases from J, the gap between germline ends came to 16 bases. This entry belongs to a study of cytomegalovirus exposure and HLA in healthy donors. The study, taken as a whole, reports: Later on, a genetic analysis was performed. It linked a missense variant in DCLRE1C with V- and J-gene trimming of TCR beta.

Each of the donors was a healthy bone marrow donor. The chain joins TRBV28 to TRBJ2-7; weak D call: TRBD2 (6 bases). The sequencing sample was made of PBMCs. This sequence originates from a woman between 35 and 50 years old in good health and CMV-seronegative. The CDR3 is CASSPPGSGTYEQYF. In DNA form, the CDR3 reads TGTGCCAGCAGTCCTCCGGGTAGCGGTACCTACGAGCAGTACTTC.